This is a list of T cell receptor beta chains from one sample in a study of blood T cell repertoires in COVID-19. The repertoire was sequenced with immunoSEQ multiplex PCR; TCRdb's copy has only in-frame clones and lacks some. The sample records about 120,000 clones, nearly 90% being singletons. Source material: peripheral blood. These receptor sequences come from a woman between 65 and 79 years old who had recovered from COVID-19. Both conserved end residues are part of each CDR3. A D gene is named only where the DNA matches it firmly.

D,J,V,CDR3
NA,TRBJ1-5,TRBV28,CASKQGAQPQHF
TRBD2,TRBJ2-1,TRBV28,CASSSIRGAGGGDEQFF
TRBD1,TRBJ2-7,TRBV9,CASSQGQGPVYEQYF
NA,TRBJ1-4,TRBV4-2,CASSQDPTKEKLFF
TRBD1,TRBJ2-7,TRBV14,CASSHLRGIGVYEQYF
TRBD1,TRBJ2-7,TRBV7-7,CASSQDRGGEQYF
NA,TRBJ2-1,TRBV24-1,CATSAPGSDEQFF
TRBD2,TRBJ2-1,TRBV2,CASSPGLAGVLEQFF
TRBD1,TRBJ1-1,TRBV19,CASSNRGRDTEAFF
NA,TRBJ2-7,TRBV6-5,CASVGTKSYEQYF
TRBD2,TRBJ2-3,TRBV4-2,CASSRDYTTDTQYF
NA,TRBJ1-2,TRBV6-6,CASSPPGRSYGYTF
TRBD2,TRBJ2-7,TRBV5-4,CASSFGRGSRYEQYF
TRBD2,TRBJ2-2,TRBV7-3,CASSSPAGGNAGELFF
NA,TRBJ1-5,TRBV18,CASSADGGQPQHF
TRBD2,TRBJ2-1,TRBV5-1,CASSLVGLAGGSSYNEQFF
NA,TRBJ2-6,TRBV3-1/TRBV3-2,CASRAGGANVLTF
NA,TRBJ2-7,TRBV7-2,CASSLAYSYEQYF
NA,TRBJ2-5,TRBV4-3,CASSQDRETQYF
NA,TRBJ1-1,TRBV11-3,CASSFWVEDRWVEAFF
NA,TRBJ2-4,TRBV28,CASSIAWGAKNIQYF
TRBD2,TRBJ2-1,TRBV6-1,CASSEVGGYNEQFF
NA,TRBJ1-1,TRBV7-3,CASRSTSNTEAFF
NA,TRBJ2-7,TRBV7-2,CASSSQAYEQYF
TRBD1,TRBJ1-6,TRBV6-5,CASSPTGQNNSPLHF
NA,TRBJ2-3,TRBV10-1,CASIGHHSTDTQYF
TRBD1,TRBJ2-2,TRBV4-1,CASSLKGQGPYTGELFF
TRBD2,TRBJ2-1,TRBV7-3,CASSLRGGLGFEQFF
TRBD1,TRBJ1-5,TRBV28,CASSPLDRVKPQHF
NA,TRBJ2-6,TRBV6-5,CASSPPGTGANVLTF
TRBD1,TRBJ2-6,TRBV18,CATPRGQSSGANVLTF
NA,TRBJ2-1,TRBV18,CASSPGQSSYNEQFF
TRBD1,TRBJ2-7,TRBV28,CASSARTGISYEQYF
NA,TRBJ2-3,TRBV7-9,CASSPGHATDTQYF
TRBD1,TRBJ1-3,TRBV18,CASSPLRDSSANTIYF
NA,TRBJ1-6,TRBV7-2,CASSLQGYNSPLHF
TRBD1,TRBJ1-2,TRBV7-2,CASSFTPGGYGYTF
NA,TRBJ2-2,TRBV5-1,CASSRQQGDTGELFF
NA,TRBJ2-7,TRBV5-1,CASSSDSISYEQYF
TRBD2,TRBJ2-1,TRBV4-3,CASSQNRGLAAFNEQFF
NA,TRBJ1-3,TRBV5-1,CASSLGASGNTIYF
NA,TRBJ1-3,TRBV2,CASRGWELGNTIYF
TRBD2,TRBJ2-1,TRBV6-5,CATYRGGLGEQFF
NA,TRBJ2-2,TRBV7-2,CASSPPGSSAGELFF
NA,TRBJ2-7,TRBV10-2,CASSENSPKPYEQYF
TRBD1,TRBJ2-1,TRBV5-4,CASEYRGPRDNEQFF
NA,TRBJ2-1,TRBV4-1,CASSGQSNEQFF
NA,TRBJ1-1,TRBV7-9,CASSLGSTEAFF
NA,TRBJ1-2,TRBV28,CASSRSWEWVYGYTF